A single sample gave rise to the 4 T cell receptor beta chains below, sequenced in a study of blood T cell repertoires in COVID-19. Generated by immunoSEQ multiplex PCR, the TCRdb table keeps only in-frame clones and is missing some. The repertoire has about 140,000 clones, roughly 80% of them found once; the top ten carry roughly 3.6%. The sequencing input was peripheral blood. The source is a man in his 70s who had recovered from COVID-19.

The V gene is TRBV30, the J gene TRBJ2-7; D gene uncertain. CDR1 is GTSNPN, CDR2 SVGIG, per germline (reference sequence). The CDR3 is 13 residues long. V shed 5 bases and J shed 0 bases, with 11 bases lying between them. In nucleotides, the CDR3 is TGTGCCTGGGCCGGTAAGAGCTCCTACGAGCAGTACTTC. This sequence encodes CAWAGKSSYEQYF.

The rearrangement joins TRBV27 to TRBJ1-4; D might be TRBD1 (5 bases). There are 15 residues in the CDR3. V was clipped by 1 base and J by 3 bases, with 9 bases between them. Germline V gene data show CDR1 as MNHEY and CDR2 as SMNVEV (reference sequence). The CDR3 sequence: CASSLFGASNEKLFF. CDR3 nucleotides: TGTGCCAGCAGTTTATTTGGGGCCTCTAATGAAAAACTGTTTTTT.

The chain carries TRBV12-3 or TRBV12-4 and TRBJ2-7; TRBD1 matches 8 bases. Unmatched junction bases numbered 3, after V lost 7 bases and J lost 1 base. The CDR3 runs to 13 residues. As DNA, the CDR3 is TGTGCCAGCAAGCGGACAGGGTCCTACGAGCAGTACTTC. Protein: CASKRTGSYEQYF.

The V call is TRBV28, the J call TRBJ1-5; TRBD1 is a possible D gene (5 bases). Per germline, CDR1 MDHEN and CDR2 SYDVKM. Trimming removed 4 bases at V and 4 bases at J, with 11 bases between. There are 14 residues in the CDR3. CDR3 coding DNA: TGTGCCAGCAGTTACGGGACTCGGAATCAGCCCCAGCATTTT. Protein: CASSYGTRNQPQHF.